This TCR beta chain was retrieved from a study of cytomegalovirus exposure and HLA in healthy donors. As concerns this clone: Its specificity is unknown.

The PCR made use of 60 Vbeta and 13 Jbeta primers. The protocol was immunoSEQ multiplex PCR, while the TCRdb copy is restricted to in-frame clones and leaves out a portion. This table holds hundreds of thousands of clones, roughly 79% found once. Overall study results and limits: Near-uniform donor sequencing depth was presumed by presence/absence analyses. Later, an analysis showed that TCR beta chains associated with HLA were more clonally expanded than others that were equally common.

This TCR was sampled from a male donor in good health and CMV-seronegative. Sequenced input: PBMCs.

The CDR3 nucleotides read TGTGCCTGGAGTGAGACAGGGGATAAAGGCTACACCTTC. Translation: CAWSETGDKGYTF. The chain is built from TRBV30 and TRBJ1-2; TRBD1 agrees at 8 bases. Trimming cost V 1 base and J 8 bases; bases outside gene matches: 6. Germline lookup yields CDR1 GTSNPN and CDR2 SVGIG (reference sequence). The CDR3 is made up of 13 amino acids. The whole variable domain, remainder taken from reference TRBV30 and TRBJ1-2, is SQTIHQWPATLVQPVGSPLSLECTVEGTSNPNLYWYRQAAGRGLQLLFYSVGIGQISSEVPQNLSASRPQDRQFILSSKKLLLSDSGFYLCAWSETGDKGYTFGSGTRLTVV.